These 22 T cell receptor beta chains came from one sample sequenced in a study of T cell changes during pregnancy in multiple sclerosis. Assay used: immunoSEQ multiplex PCR; TCRdb lists only in-frame clones, some missing. The table lists approximately 80,000 clones, 94% of them singletons. Source: peripheral blood, taken in the third trimester of pregnancy. These receptors all come from a female donor with multiple sclerosis, enrolled in a pregnancy study.

The V and J genes are TRBV6-5 and TRBJ2-7; D gene unclear. V was trimmed by 11 bases and J by 4 bases, leaving 9 bases between them. CDR3 length: 10 residues. Germline CDR1 MNHEY, CDR2 SVGAGI. CDR3 nucleotide sequence: TGTGCCTGCGGCTCTTACGAGCAGTACTTC. It encodes CACGSYEQYF.

V usage is TRBV5-1 and J usage is TRBJ2-5; 7 bases fit TRBD2. The CDR3 sequence is 13 residues long. V lost 4 bases and J lost 3; bases outside the gene matches: 3. CDR1 and CDR2 (germline): SGHRS, YFSETQ. This CDR3 reads CASSRSGEETQYF. CDR3 nucleotide sequence: TGCGCCAGCAGCCGCAGCGGGGAAGAGACCCAGTACTTC.

The chain uses TRBV9 and TRBJ1-4; perhaps TRBD1 as D (6 bases). The CDR3 runs to 17 residues. V was cut by 1 base and J by 1 base, with 14 bases left in between. The germline V gene encodes CDR1 SGDLS and CDR2 YYNGEE. This CDR3 is CASSVLGGFGTNEKLFF. DNA of the CDR3: TGTGCCAGCAGCGTATTAGGGGGTTTTGGAACTAATGAAAAACTGTTTTTT.

The chain carries TRBV11-1 and TRBJ1-1; D unclear. Germline assignment: CDR1 SGHAT and CDR2 FQDESV (reference sequence). Trimming took 5 bases from V and 5 from J, leaving 24 bases between them. This CDR3 region has 17 residues. DNA of the CDR3: TGTGCCAGCAGCATAATCGCCGGGTCGGCGGCGGGTACTGAAGCTTTCTTT. Residues: CASSIIAGSAAGTEAFF.

This chain joins TRBV10-3 and TRBJ1-1; weak D call: TRBD1 (5 bases). V dropped 10 bases and J dropped 2 bases, with 14 bases sitting between them. The germline V gene has CDR1 ENHRY and CDR2 SYGVKD. The CDR3 contains 13 residues. CDR3 residues: CATLTAVNTEAFF. In DNA form, the CDR3 reads TGTGCCACCTTGACAGCCGTAAACACTGAAGCTTTCTTT.

The rearrangement uses TRBV29-1 and TRBJ1-1; D not resolved. The germline V gene encodes CDR1 SQVTM and CDR2 ANQGSEA. The length of the CDR3 is 13 residues. V was shortened by 1 base and J by 10 bases, with 16 bases between the two germline ends. As DNA, the CDR3 is TGCAGCGTTGAAGGCACCCCGAGGCCCGGAGCTTTCTTT. Translated: CSVEGTPRPGAFF.

The chain is built from TRBV15 and TRBJ1-5; 7 bases match TRBD1. This CDR3 contains 18 residues. Germline V CDR1 and CDR2: LNHNV, YYDKDF (reference sequence). Losses at the gene ends were 0 bases for V and 3 bases for J; bases not matched to a gene: 11. CDR3 region: CATSRDIFRDRDNQPQHF. The CDR3 coding sequence is TGTGCCACCAGCAGAGATATCTTCCGGGACAGAGACAATCAGCCCCAGCATTTT.

V is TRBV15 and J is TRBJ1-5, with D possibly matching TRBD1 (5 bases). V lost 3 bases and J 3 bases, leaving 12 bases between the germline ends. The CDR3 runs to 15 residues. Germline V CDR1 and CDR2: LNHNV, YYDKDF (reference sequence). This CDR3 is CATSRVLGANQPQHF. Written as DNA, the CDR3 is TGTGCCACCAGCAGGGTGTTAGGGGCCAATCAGCCCCAGCATTTT.

The chain couples TRBV19 to TRBJ1-2; no firm D call. This CDR3 is built from 15 residues. Per the germline V gene, CDR1 is LNHDA and CDR2 is SQIVND (reference sequence). V was pared by 4 bases and J by 0 bases, with 12 bases between. The CDR3 coding sequence is TGTGCCAGTAGTAGACAAGGAAAAGCTAACTATGGCTACACCTTC. Encoded protein: CASSRQGKANYGYTF.

The rearrangement joins TRBV5-4 to TRBJ2-3; 14 positions agree with TRBD2. Germline assignment: CDR1 SGHNT and CDR2 YYREEE (reference sequence). CDR3 length: 16 residues. The J segment lost 2 bases and the V segment lost 4 bases, leaving 3 bases of the junction unmatched. CDR3 in amino acids: CASSRTSGGPTDTQYF. In DNA form, the CDR3 reads TGTGCCAGCAGCCGGACTAGCGGGGGGCCCACAGATACGCAGTATTTT. The complete variable domain, with remaining parts taken from reference TRBV5-4 and TRBJ2-3, reads ETGVTQSPTHLIKTRGQQVTLRCSSQSGHNTVSWYQQALGQGPQFIFQYYREEENGRGNFPPRFSGLQFPNYSSELNVNALELDDSALYLCASSRTSGGPTDTQYFGPGTRLTVL.

This chain links TRBV11-2 with TRBJ2-7, with 9 bases identical to TRBD1. Germline V lookup: CDR1 SGHAT, CDR2 FQNNGV. J lost 6 bases, V lost 1 base, and 7 bases had no gene match. The CDR3 extends over 15 amino acids. CDR3 sequence reads: CASSLGGQGVSEQYF. The CDR3, as DNA: TGTGCCAGCAGCTTAGGGGGACAGGGTGTCTCCGAGCAGTACTTC.

The chain joins TRBV5-5 to TRBJ2-2, with TRBD1 matching over 8 bases. The trim removed 4 bases at V and 6 bases at J, leaving 8 bases unmatched. Looked up from germline, CDR1 is SGHKS and CDR2 is YYEKEE (reference sequence). This CDR3 spans 15 amino acids. DNA for the CDR3: TGTGCCAGCAGCGCGAGGCTGACAGGGGCCGGGGAGCTGTTTTTT. Amino acid sequence: CASSARLTGAGELFF.

The chain has TRBV5-6 and TRBJ2-3, with 13 bases aligning to TRBD2. The CDR3 totals 19 residues. Germline V gene sequence: CDR1 SGHDT, CDR2 YYEEEE. Trimming at V came to 0 bases and at J to 0 bases, leaving 7 bases not matched to a gene. The CDR3 reads CASSLVAGTSGESTDTQYF. In nucleotides, the CDR3 is TGTGCCAGCAGCTTGGTGGCCGGGACTAGCGGGGAGAGCACAGATACGCAGTATTTT.

The count of this clone is one. This rearrangement joins TRBV6-1 to TRBJ1-5; 8 positions agree with TRBD1. After removal of 8 bases from V and 3 bases from J, the junction contained 6 bases not matched to a gene. The CDR3 has 14 residues. Germline loops: CDR1 MNHNS, CDR2 SASEGT. CDR3 loop: CASAWDRYNQPQHF. DNA of the CDR3: TGTGCCAGCGCATGGGACAGGTACAATCAGCCCCAGCATTTT.

The chain recombines TRBV6-5 with TRBJ2-1, with 7 positions matching TRBD1. Trimming took 2 bases from V and 7 from J; bases not matched to a gene: 11. This CDR3 spans 16 amino acids. Germline CDR1 and CDR2: MNHEY and SVGAGI. The CDR3 here is CASSYDPNRGENEQFF. The CDR3 nucleotides read TGTGCCAGCAGTTACGATCCAAACAGGGGCGAAAATGAGCAGTTCTTC.

The chain is built from TRBV30 and TRBJ2-7, with 10 positions matching TRBD1. Germline lookup yields CDR1 GTSNPN and CDR2 SVGIG (reference sequence). V dropped 5 bases and J dropped 6; count of bases not matched to a gene: 4. This CDR3 region has 12 residues. The CDR3 bases are TGTGCCTGGGGACAGGGGGGACCCGAGCAGTACTTC. This encodes CAWGQGGPEQYF.

This chain uses TRBV2 with TRBJ1-1; D possibly corresponds to TRBD1 (5 bases). In germline, CDR1 is SNHLY, CDR2 FYNNEI. CDR3 size: 14 residues. With 6 bases removed from V and 3 bases from J, the gap between germline ends came to 14 bases. CDR3 bases: TGTGCCAGCAGGATAGGGGCTGGGGACACTGAAGCTTTCTTT. Translation gives CASRIGAGDTEAFF.

This rearrangement joins TRBV7-3 to TRBJ2-3; TRBD2 might be the D (5 bases). The V and J ends lost 4 bases and 6 bases respectively, with 11 bases between them. The CDR3 is 13 amino acids. Germline V gene data show CDR1 as SGHTA and CDR2 as FQGTGA. In DNA, the CDR3 is TGTGCCAGCAGCTCCCCCCCGGGGGATACGCAGTATTTT. It specifies CASSSPPGDTQYF. The entire variable domain, with the rest obtained from reference TRBV7-3 and TRBJ2-3, is as follows: GAGVSQTPSNKVTEKGKYVELRCDPISGHTALYWYRQSLGQGPEFLIYFQGTGAADDSGLPNDRFFAVRPEGSVSTLKIQRTERGDSAVYLCASSSPPGDTQYFGPGTRLTVL.

The J gene is TRBJ1-1, the V gene TRBV15, with no clear D. The V gene's germline CDR1 is LNHNV and CDR2 YYDKDF (reference sequence). The CDR3 has 15 amino acids. V lost 11 bases and J 2 bases, leaving 21 bases between the germline ends. Here the CDR3 DNA reads TGTGCCCACATTGAACAAGGCCTAGGTAACACTGAAGCTTTCTTT. It is translated as CAHIEQGLGNTEAFF.

Worth noting for this clone: Sequence at one end of the junction differs from germline and may be a read error. The rearrangement uses TRBV5-1 and TRBJ2-2; D is uncertain. This CDR3 is 15 amino acids long. Germline assignment: CDR1 SGHRS and CDR2 YFSETQ. The DNA for the CDR3 is TGCGCCAGCAGTTTGGACGGTACCTACACCGGGGAGCTGTTTTTT. Its translation is CASSLDGTYTGELFF. Full variable domain (outside the CDR3, taken from reference TRBV5-1 and TRBJ2-2): KAGVTQTPRYLIKTRGQQVTLSCSPISGHRSVSWYQQTPGQGLQFLFEYFSETQRNKGNFPGRFSGRQFSNSRSEMNVSTLELGDSALYLCASSLDGTYTGELFFGEGSRLTVL.

This rearrangement joins TRBV2 to TRBJ1-1; D gene ambiguous. The germline CDR1 and CDR2 sequences are SNHLY and FYNNEI. CDR3 length: 10 amino acids. V dropped 4 bases and J dropped 7 bases, with 4 bases sitting between them. CDR3 region: CASSVHEAFF. Here the CDR3 DNA reads TGTGCCAGCAGTGTTCATGAAGCTTTCTTT.

This CDR3 is CASSYLSVSNSPLHF. The CDR3 DNA is TGTGCCAGCAGCTACCTGTCGGTTAGTAATTCACCCCTCCACTTT. The J gene is TRBJ1-6, the V gene TRBV7-9; D remains unclear. The CDR3 runs to 15 residues. In germline, CDR1 is SEHNR, CDR2 FQNEAQ (reference sequence). V gave up 4 bases and J gave up 6 bases, with 13 bases separating them.